This T cell receptor beta chain was obtained from a study of PD-1 blockade in classical Hodgkin lymphoma. Study background: Patients were administered nivolumab (3 mg/kg intravenously) every 2 weeks.

The V gene lost 5 bases and the J gene lost 7 bases, with 17 bases spanning the gap. Germline CDR1 and CDR2: SGHNT and YENEEA. CDR3 length equals 15 residues. Regarding this clone: What it binds is unknown.

All patients relapsed after autologous stem cell transplantation, and brentuximab vedotin exposure varied. Libraries were prepared by immunoSEQ multiplex PCR; TCRdb keeps only in-frame clonotypes and omits some of them. The sample has around 14,000 clones, just over 85% seen once. Overall study findings and caveats: What drove the repertoire differences, possibly disease activity or prior therapy, has not been defined.

The genes are TRBV11-3 and TRBJ1-4; D might be TRBD1 (6 bases). The origin of this receptor is a human donor with classical Hodgkin lymphoma. The source material was peripheral blood mononuclear cells (PBMCs), sampled at baseline. Here the CDR3 DNA reads TGTGCCAGCAGCCCGGCCGGGGGGCGAGGTGAAAAACTGTTTTTT. It codes for CASSPAGGRGEKLFF.